The following is a T cell receptor (beta chain) sequence with its context. Its antigen remains unidentified. Within the ViraFEST assay, antigen-specific CD4+ T cells underwent expansion with viral peptide pools prior to sequencing. CD4+ T cells were isolated after approximately 10 days of culture. Of the BNT162b2 and mRNA-1273 vaccines, participants received two doses of one or the other. The data stem from a study of vaccination effects on CD4 cells after COVID-19. The J segment lost 4 bases and the V segment lost 3 bases, leaving 1 base of the junction unmatched. The CDR3 has 15 residues. CDR1 and CDR2 (germline): LGHDT, YNNKEL (reference sequence). Some clones are missing from TCRdb's copy, which holds only in-frame ones; the method was immunoSEQ multiplex PCR. Of roughly 23,000 clones listed, under 80% are singletons. Study outcomes and limitations: Clones arising from infection and from vaccination showed marked clonal contraction late after vaccination.

Sequenced material: CD4+ T cells from PBMCs cultured with HCoV-NL63 spike peptides, taken after COVID-19 vaccination. This receptor was taken from a human donor who received a COVID-19 vaccine. J is TRBJ2-5 and V is TRBV3-1 (or the pseudogene TRBV3-2); 14 bases agree with TRBD2. The CDR3 loop reads CASSQGLAGVETQYF. In DNA, the CDR3 is TGTGCCAGCAGCCAGGGACTAGCGGGAGTAGAGACCCAGTACTTC.